The TCR beta chain described here comes from a study of CD8+CD57+ T cells in acquired aplastic anemia. Study in general: Sorted cells (CD4+ and CD8+) yielded DNA amounts that averaged approximately 3.2 ug.

This clonotype was observed a few times. The study profiled TCR beta VDJ and CDR3 using genomic DNA as template. TCRdb recomputed calls from the reads with MiXCR, one row per CDR3 protein. The data hold about 160,000 distinct CDR3 sequences, with approximately 40% observed a single time. This CDR3 has 18 amino acids. The junction had 18 bases not matched to a gene; V was cut back by 11 bases and J by 0 bases. From germline, CDR1 is ENHRY and CDR2 SYGVKD. The chain employs TRBV10-3 and TRBJ1-1, with 10 bases lining up with TRBD1. The sequenced sample consisted of sorted CD4+, CD8+, or CD8+CD57+ T cells (not recorded which) from PBMCs. This clonotype originated in a human donor in good health. The CDR3 DNA reads TGTGCCTCAGGGAGGAGACAGGGGGCTCTAGTGGTGAACACTGAAGCTTTCTTT. Residues: CASGRRQGALVVNTEAFF.